The entry below describes one TCR beta chain. Being one base from a much bigger clone, this may be a read error. The data belong to a study of T cells in Graves' hyperthyroidism and ophthalmopathy. Amplification of TCR beta CDR3 regions used RNA as the template. An initial round of RT-PCR targeting the TCR CDR3 relied on the HTBI primer set. TCRdb reprocessed the multiplex PCR reads with MiXCR, giving one entry per CDR3 protein. The profile shows under 500,000 distinct CDR3 sequences, over 12% of them singletons. Germline values: CDR1 SGHRS, CDR2 YFSETQ. There are 16 residues in the CDR3. The receptor was derived from a man aged 45 to 65 with Graves' ophthalmopathy. This rearrangement joins TRBV5-1 to TRBJ2-2; TRBD2 aligns across 10 bases. The sequencing input was blood. CDR3 sequence (DNA): TGCGCCAGCAGCAGGACCGGGACTAGCGCATCCGGGGAGCTGCTTTTT. It translates to CASSRTGTSASGELLF.